Following are 18 T cell receptor beta chains from one sample sequenced in a study of T-cell memory formation after mild COVID-19. TCRdb reprocessed the 5' RACE reads with MiXCR, giving one entry per CDR3 protein. Here the sample spans 300,000 to 400,000 distinct CDR3 sequences, about 15% being singletons. Sequenced input: PBMCs or a T cell subset sorted from them (not recorded which). These receptors came from a man aged 18 to 29 who had mild COVID-19 (a few samples of this study predate the infection). Cell type and time point are not known.

The chain links TRBV20-1 to TRBJ1-1; possibly TRBD1 for D (5 bases). Trimming left V 6 bases short and J 6 bases short, with 14 bases between. CDR1 is DFQATT, CDR2 SNEGSKA, per germline (reference sequence). This CDR3 contains 12 residues. The CDR3 is CSARVRDAEAFF. The DNA of the CDR3 is TGCAGTGCCAGGGTGAGGGACGCTGAAGCTTTCTTT.

This clonotype occurred a few times. The V and J genes are TRBV28 and TRBJ2-2, with 7 bases aligning to TRBD1. J gave up 5 bases and V 6 bases, and 9 bases lay outside the gene matches. The CDR3 is 15 amino acids. Germline loops: CDR1 MDHEN, CDR2 SYDVKM. The CDR3 reads CASRGHRGDTGELFF. The CDR3 DNA reads as TGTGCCAGCAGAGGTCACAGGGGAGATACCGGGGAGCTGTTTTTT.

The CDR3 DNA reads as TGCGCCAGCAGCCAAGGGGAGCAGCCCCAGCATTTT. Its protein is CASSQGEQPQHF. J is TRBJ1-5 and V is TRBV4-1; D is undetermined. Germline V gene lookup returns CDR1 MGHRA and CDR2 YSYEKL. The CDR3 is made up of 12 amino acids. V was clipped by 1 base and J by 7 bases, with 5 bases between them.

This clonotype was seen a few times. This rearrangement joins TRBV20-1 to TRBJ2-1; 11 bases match TRBD2. J lost 5 bases, V lost 2 bases, and 11 bases had no gene match. CDR3 length: 17 amino acids. Germline CDR1 and CDR2: DFQATT and SNEGSKA (reference sequence). The CDR3 here is CSARPRLAGRIDNEQFF. CDR3 sequence (DNA): TGCAGTGCTAGACCCCGACTAGCGGGGCGTATAGACAATGAGCAGTTCTTC.

This clonotype has only a few counts. The chain is built from TRBV7-9 and TRBJ2-2; a weak D match, TRBD1 (6 bases). The CDR3 is 14 residues long. In germline, CDR1 is SEHNR, CDR2 FQNEAQ (reference sequence). Trimming removed 5 bases at V and 7 bases at J, with 14 bases between. CDR3: CASSIQGFGGELFF. For the CDR3, the DNA is TGTGCCAGCAGCATCCAGGGGTTCGGCGGGGAGCTGTTTTTT.

The table lists this clonotype with many counts. The chain is built from TRBV5-1 and TRBJ2-5; D perhaps matches TRBD2 (6 bases). This CDR3 comprises 16 residues. Between the trimmed V and J ends, which lost 0 bases and 1 base, there was a span of 13 bases. Germline CDR1 and CDR2: SGHRS and YFSETQ. CDR3 DNA: TGCGCCAGCAGCTTGGCCAGGAGCGGGCCCCAAGAGACCCAGTACTTC. This encodes CASSLARSGPQETQYF.

This clonotype was counted a single time. V gene TRBV7-2 combines with J gene TRBJ1-3, with D hard to call. Trimming stripped 6 bases from V and 4 bases from J, with 10 bases between. The germline gives CDR1 SGHTA, CDR2 FQGNSA. The CDR3 has 13 amino acids. The CDR3 is CASRKLAGNTIYF. The CDR3 nucleotides are TGTGCCAGCAGGAAGTTGGCCGGAAACACCATATATTTT.

This clonotype came up a few times. The rearrangement links TRBV5-1 to TRBJ1-2; D is unresolved. Germline V gene data show CDR1 as SGHRS and CDR2 as YFSETQ. The V end lost 3 bases, the J end lost 4 bases, and 10 bases lay between the germline ends. CDR3 length: 13 residues. The CDR3 is CASSYSSSYGYTF. The CDR3 DNA reads TGCGCCAGCAGCTATTCCAGCAGCTATGGCTACACCTTC.

This clonotype has a handful of counts. The chain couples TRBV5-1 to TRBJ1-4, with D unresolved. V was clipped by 4 bases and J by 7 bases, with 14 bases between them. In germline, CDR1 is SGHRS, CDR2 YFSETQ. This CDR3 contains 14 residues. The CDR3 loop reads CASSRVPDGEKLFF. Here the CDR3 DNA reads TGCGCCAGCAGCCGAGTCCCCGACGGTGAAAAACTGTTTTTT.

V usage is TRBV6-5 and J usage is TRBJ1-1; D not certain. The CDR3 is 13 residues long. Trimming removed 0 bases at V and 7 bases at J, with 9 bases between. Germline V lookup: CDR1 MNHEY, CDR2 SVGAGI. The CDR3 spells CASSYSLHLEAFF. In DNA form, the CDR3 reads TGTGCCAGCAGTTACTCGTTACACCTTGAAGCTTTCTTT.

The V call is TRBV11-2, the J call TRBJ2-5; 13 positions agree with TRBD2. CDR3 length equals 17 residues. V dropped 1 base and J dropped 5; count of bases not matched to a gene: 7. CDR1 SGHAT and CDR2 FQNNGV come from the germline V gene. CDR3 nucleotide sequence: TGTGCCAGCAGCTTAGCCCTACTAGCGGGGGGGCTCGAGACCCAGTACTTC. Its translation: CASSLALLAGGLETQYF.

This clonotype was detected only a few times. The chain joins TRBV9 to TRBJ2-2; no definite D call. The CDR3 runs 16 residues. V gave up 7 bases and J gave up 4 bases, with 20 bases separating them. Germline values: CDR1 SGDLS, CDR2 YYNGEE. CDR3 amino acids: CASSARRVKSTGELFF. The CDR3 DNA is TGTGCCAGCTCCGCGCGAAGGGTAAAGAGCACCGGGGAGCTGTTTTTT.

There are a few counts of this clonotype. This sequence joins TRBV7-9 and TRBJ1-1; no reliable D call. V was shortened by 3 bases and J by 0 bases, with 11 bases between the two germline ends. The CDR3 sequence is 15 residues long. Germline V CDR1 and CDR2: SEHNR, FQNEAQ (reference sequence). The CDR3 region is CASSFLEIMNTEAFF. The CDR3 region has the DNA TGTGCCAGCAGCTTCCTAGAAATTATGAACACTGAAGCTTTCTTT.

In its sample, this clonotype was seen a few times. The rearrangement uses TRBV6-6 and TRBJ1-2; tentative D call: TRBD1 (6 bases). Germline V gives CDR1 MNHNY, CDR2 SVGAGI (reference sequence). Trimming took 8 bases from V and 2 from J, leaving 15 bases between them. The CDR3 has 14 amino acids. The CDR3 is CASFPGGRNYGYTF. The CDR3 DNA follows: TGTGCCAGCTTTCCTGGGGGCCGGAACTATGGCTACACCTTC.

The chain links TRBV24-1 to TRBJ2-1, with D perhaps TRBD2 (6 bases). Germline V CDR1 and CDR2: KGHDR, SFDVKD. Between the trimmed V and J ends, which lost 4 bases and 1 base, there was a span of 7 bases. CDR3 length: 14 amino acids. CDR3 sequence: CATSDLASYNEQFF. DNA for the CDR3: TGTGCCACCAGTGACCTAGCGTCCTACAATGAGCAGTTCTTC.

The chain has TRBV16 and TRBJ2-3, with 9 bases matching TRBD1. In germline, CDR1 is KGHSY, CDR2 FQNENV. The V gene end was trimmed by 4 bases and the J gene end by 8 bases; junction bases not matched to a gene: 4. The CDR3 covers 13 residues. The CDR3 sequence: CASSPDRGVTQYF. CDR3 sequence (DNA): TGTGCCAGCAGCCCGGACAGGGGTGTTACGCAGTATTTT.

This clonotype was detected only a few times. This sequence joins TRBV7-2 and TRBJ2-3; 9 bases agree with TRBD1. This CDR3 is built from 15 residues. Germline-derived CDR1 and CDR2 are SGHTA and FQGNSA. V gave up 5 bases and J gave up 3 bases; unmatched junction bases: 6. The CDR3 coding sequence is TGTGCCAGCAGCCCCGGGACAGGGTGGACAGATACGCAGTATTTT. Residues: CASSPGTGWTDTQYF. The full variable domain, completed using reference TRBV7-2 and TRBJ2-3, is GAGVSQSPSNKVTEKGKDVELRCDPISGHTALYWYRQSLGQGLEFLIYFQGNSAPDKSGLPSDRFSAERTGGSVSTLTIQRTQQEDSAVYLCASSPGTGWTDTQYFGPGTRLTVL.

This clonotype was counted many times. The V and J genes are TRBV29-1 and TRBJ1-2; no clear D gene. The CDR3 has 15 amino acids. CDR1 and CDR2 from the germline V gene are SQVTM and ANQGSEA. V was pared by 6 bases and J by 6 bases, with 23 bases between. The DNA for the CDR3 is TGCAGCGTCTCCCGGCCCAACGTTATAACGGATGGCTACACCTTC. It encodes CSVSRPNVITDGYTF.